This T cell receptor (beta chain) emerged from a study of cytomegalovirus exposure and HLA in healthy donors (dated 2017 in TCRdb). About the full investigation: In an earlier analysis of 450 to 750 of the donors, about 270 Gb of sequence data and some 100 million unique TCR beta sequences from roughly 190 million T cells were reported. An early release that covered roughly 600 HLA-typed donors contained approximately 320 gigabases of sequencing data and tens of millions of unique TCR sequences. In an earlier analysis of 587 of the donors, high-throughput TCR beta sequencing was used to judge whether each TCR beta V gene segment behaved as functional or pseudogenic. The study used immunosequencing to profile the T cell repertoires of approximately 630 subjects and linked those repertoires to cytomegalovirus serostatus. In a later genetic analysis, genome-wide SNP genotypes for about 65% of the roughly 700 donors were used, and that subset was treated as a discovery cohort. A separate validation cohort of roughly 120 different subjects was used in addition to the 666-subject first cohort. Donor age, sex, ethnicity and CMV serostatus were compiled alongside the repertoire data. Among about 410 genotyped donors of the cohort, an average of about 240,000 unique TCR beta nucleotide sequences was sequenced per donor, of which 15% to 20% were non-productive. All discovery cohort repertoires had been generated using a single sequencing platform. The number of typed donors differed by locus: about 620-640 for A, B, C, DRB1 and DQB1; approximately 520 for DQA1; around 580 for DPA1; and some 450 for DPB1. To study patterns of TCR occurrence, a later analysis re-analyzed previously published TCR beta repertoires from 666 donors and added high-resolution HLA genotyping. The aim of the study was to test whether cataloging public T cell receptors could identify signatures of past pathogen exposure. To predict cytomegalovirus infection status, the study brought together high-throughput TCR immunosequencing, statistical association of individual TCRs with disease status, and machine learning. HLA typing included class I and class II loci at four-digit resolution. The later analysis used no new phenotypic data to find candidate immune exposures, relying instead on TCR beta sequences and their occurrence across donors. Of the approximately 400 genotyped donors, over 65% fell in the genetic ancestry cluster associated with self-reported Caucasian donors. Four or five DR-DQ haplotypes were treated as single units for association and clustering because of strong linkage in the cohort.

Library prep was done by the immunoSEQ multiplex PCR assay. For the multiplex PCR, a mixture combining 60 forward primers for TCR Vbeta segments and 13 reverse primers for TCR Jbeta segments was used. Amplification of the CDR3 region of rearranged TCR beta genes was performed with a multiplex PCR assay on genomic DNA. The Illumina HiSeq System was used to sequence the amplified TCR beta libraries as 87-base-pair reads. Under the source paper's analysis protocol: Across the 666 repertoires, a later analysis counted tens of millions of unique TCR beta chains, 8.5 million to 12 million of which were shared by at least two donors. Raw reads were error-corrected and collapsed into unique sequences with a nearest-neighbor algorithm that merged closely related sequences to remove PCR and sequencing errors. Alignment of CDR3 sequences to IMGT reference sequences was used to assign V, D and J gene segments. Each retained sequence needed at least a six-nucleotide match to both a V gene segment and a J gene segment. A rearrangement was called productive if the CDR3 had no stop codons and remained in frame with V and J, and every other rearrangement was called non-productive. CDR3 was defined by IMGT convention, running from the second conserved V-encoded cysteine to the conserved J-encoded phenylalanine. The earlier analysis of about 590 of the donors excluded sequences that lacked an unambiguous match to a single V gene segment. An earlier analysis of approximately 590 of the donors called V segments functional above 56.7% productive rearrangements and segregating when the between-donor standard deviation exceeded 5%. A statistical classification framework was built to diagnose cytomegalovirus status from the catalog of TCR beta chain sequences. A later analysis assigned V and J genes by comparing TCR nucleotide sequences with IMGT/GENE-DB human TR gene sequences. A later analysis assigned CDR3 sequences and most-parsimonious VDJ recombination scenarios with the TCRdist pipeline. A later analysis defined each TCR beta chain by its CDR3 amino acid sequence plus V-gene family, and excluded reads lacking a unique V-gene family. As a way to deal with suspected cross-contamination and a sequencing artifact, a later analysis dropped 640 or so nucleotide sequences that were highly shared and had low generation probability. In a later analysis, a clonal expansion index was calculated for each public chain from normalized within-repertoire ranks of inferred template counts. Generation probabilities in a later analysis came from a VDJ recombination model fitted to out-of-frame rearrangements, and those results were checked against IGoR. In a later analysis, TCR-TCR, TCR-HLA and TCR-CMV co-occurrence was scored with hypergeometric tests, and a repertoire-size bias correction was applied to TCR pairs. To estimate false discovery rates, a later analysis permuted the HLA or CMV assignments 20 times. In a later analysis, co-occurring TCRs were grouped using DBSCAN, with TCRdist sequence similarity added in when clustering inside HLA-allele-positive subsets. Repertoires with fewer than 30,000 or more than 120,000 public chains, plus five repertoires with anomalous nucleotide sharing, were excluded from co-occurrence clustering. In TCRdb, the immuneACCESS table is reduced to in-frame sequences with V and J assigned. These tables do not hold every clone; where another copy was compared, an unresolved V gene accounts for under half, and the others remain unexplained. That table furnishes V, J and clone size, whereas the DNA furnished D and trimming. This sample holds around 30,000 clones; about 83% were observed only once. The ten largest clones take up under 3% of the sample.

Paper-wide results and their limitations: According to a later analysis, parvovirus B19, influenza, CMV and Epstein-Barr virus appeared linked to several top co-occurrence clusters. A total of 150 or so TCR beta chains were listed by the study as associated with cytomegalovirus. Correlated functional status among segregating V segments might be attributable to linkage disequilibrium, but an unknown experimental factor could not be ruled out. Immune exposure information for the cohort was limited to CMV serostatus. A further reported finding was that TCR beta sequences accurately predicted the HLA-A and HLA-B alleles for most subjects in the first cohort. This cohort had only TCR beta chains sequenced, and the lack of alpha or paired-chain data limited which features could be detected. A later analysis found that TCR association rates varied across HLA loci, with DRB1 alleles showing the most associated TCRs and HLA-C alleles the fewest. Some IMGT-functional V segments, including TRBV6-2 and TRBV6-3, could not be distinguished by the 87-base-pair reads and were therefore excluded. Because HLA typing was unavailable for some donors at each locus, only the typed subset was used in association tests. The earlier analysis of 450 to 700 of the donors excluded roughly 17 rarely observed V segments, including chromosome 9 orphons, because counts were too low. A cluster of highly shared sequence variants was judged likely to be a technical artifact of the sequencing pipeline. In a later analysis, HLA-associated TCR beta chains were found to be more clonally expanded and to have lower generation probabilities than equally common non-associated chains. The authors suggested that the approach could potentially be extended to other disease states and immunological phenotypes. In an earlier analysis of some 540 of the donors, most TCR beta V segments appeared in productive rearrangements about 90% or about 30% of the time, broadly matching IMGT annotations. In a later genetic analysis, a missense DCLRE1C variant was associated with V-gene and J-gene trimming of TCR beta chains, and the association was replicated in an independent cohort. The classifier was reported to diagnose cytomegalovirus status with high specificity and sensitivity in both the original cohort and the validation cohort. While some public TCRs were present in many individuals, most TCR sequences turned up only very rarely across donors. In a later analysis, 16,951 TCR beta sequences were associated with specific HLA alleles at a false discovery rate of 0.05. In vitro tests confirmed that a few of the cytomegalovirus-associated TCR beta chains recognize cytomegalovirus antigens. Most CMV-associated TCR beta chains appeared to be HLA-restricted in a later analysis, and the HLA associations seemed to be driven largely by CMV exposure. Assigning TCR associations to individual alleles was difficult when HLA alleles, especially DR and DQ, strongly co-occurred. Roughly uniform sequencing depth across donors was assumed in presence/absence analyses, although this assumption may not hold. Compared with the approximately 600-donor mean, donors in an Asian-associated ancestry cluster had fewer N-insertions in productive TCRs, according to a later genetic analysis.

A word on this clone: The target of this receptor is not known. The input lacks base qualities; no much larger clone sits a single base away.

Counted from cysteine to phenylalanine, this CDR3 has 16 amino acids. Only the CDR3 region is kept as DNA, spanning 48 bases read in frame from base 1. The germline V gene specifies MNHNS as CDR1 and SASEGT as CDR2. Trimming leaves V shorter by 4 bases and J shorter by 3 bases, with the junction holding 7 bases beyond the gene matches. The cohort was made up of 650 to 700 healthy bone marrow donors. Cohort members were all nominally healthy when sampled, although unrecorded immune exposures were likely present. The donor was CMV seronegative and belonged to the group of 352 seronegative cohort members. A peripheral blood sample was collected from each donor, and TCR beta sequencing was performed on peripheral blood mononuclear cells. The Qiagen DNeasy Blood Extraction Kit was used to extract genomic DNA from the blood cell samples.

This sequence was found in a boy under 18 in good health and CMV-seronegative. Here the chain combines TRBV6-1 and TRBJ2-2; TRBD2 aligns with 8 central bases. Material for sequencing was PBMCs. The CDR3 region has the sequence CASSVSGTRDTGELFF. The nucleotides are TGTGCCAGCAGTGTCTCCGGGACTAGGGACACCGGGGAGCTGTTTTTT.